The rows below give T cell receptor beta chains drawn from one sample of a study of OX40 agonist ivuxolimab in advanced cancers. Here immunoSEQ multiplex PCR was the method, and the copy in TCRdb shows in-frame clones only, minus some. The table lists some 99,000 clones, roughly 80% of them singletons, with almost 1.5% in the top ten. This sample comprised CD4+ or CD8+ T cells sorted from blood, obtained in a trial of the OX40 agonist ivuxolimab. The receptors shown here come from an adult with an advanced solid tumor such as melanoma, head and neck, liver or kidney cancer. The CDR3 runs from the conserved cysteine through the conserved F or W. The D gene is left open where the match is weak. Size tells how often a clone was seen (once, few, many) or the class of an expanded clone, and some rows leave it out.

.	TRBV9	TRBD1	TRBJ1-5	CASNPWTGDDQPQHF	TGTGCCAGCAACCCCTGGACAGGGGACGATCAGCCCCAGCATTTT
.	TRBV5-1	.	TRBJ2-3	CASNTQTSTDTQYF	TGCGCCAGCAACACACAGACAAGCACAGATACGCAGTATTTT
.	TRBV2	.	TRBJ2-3	CASRSSDTQYF	TGTGCCAGCAGATCTTCAGATACGCAGTATTTT
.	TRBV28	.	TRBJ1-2	CASSSTWGEGYGYTF	TGTGCCAGCAGTTCTACGTGGGGAGAAGGGTATGGCTACACCTTC
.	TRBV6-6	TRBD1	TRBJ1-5	CASRRQGASQPQHF	TGTGCCAGCAGAAGACAGGGGGCGTCTCAGCCCCAGCATTTT
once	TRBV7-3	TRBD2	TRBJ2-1	CASSPGGPYNEQFF	TGTGCCAGCAGCCCGGGGGGACCGTACAATGAGCAGTTCTTC
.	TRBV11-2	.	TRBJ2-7	CASSPTQTVSYEQYF	TGTGCCAGCAGCCCAACCCAGACAGTTTCCTACGAGCAGTACTTC
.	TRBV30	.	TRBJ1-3	CAWSREGNTIYF	TGTGCCTGGAGCAGGGAAGGAAACACCATATATTTT
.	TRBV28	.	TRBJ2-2	CASSSHRGLEPGELFF	TGTGCCAGCAGTTCCCACCGTGGGCTGGAACCCGGGGAGCTGTTTTTT
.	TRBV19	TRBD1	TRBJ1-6	CASSRQGRETLHF	TGTGCCAGTAGTCGACAGGGGAGGGAAACCCTCCACTTT
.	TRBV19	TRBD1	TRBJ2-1	CASSIEGQGYYNEQFF	TGTGCCAGTAGTATAGAGGGACAGGGGTACTACAATGAGCAGTTCTTC
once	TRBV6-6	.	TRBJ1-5	CASSSAKGLDQPQHF	TGTGCCAGCAGTTCCGCGAAAGGACTGGATCAGCCCCAGCATTTT
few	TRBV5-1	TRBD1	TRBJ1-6	CASSFTGDNSPLHF	TGCGCCAGCAGCTTTACAGGGGATAATTCACCCCTCCACTTT
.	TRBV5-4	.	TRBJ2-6	CASSSWGANVLTF	TGTGCCAGCAGCTCGTGGGGGGCCAACGTCCTGACTTTC
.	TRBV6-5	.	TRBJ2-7	CASRGPNSYEQYF	TGTGCCAGCAGAGGACCGAACTCCTACGAGCAGTACTTC
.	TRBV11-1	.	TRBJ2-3	CASSLAGGPDTQYF	TGTGCCAGCAGCTTAGCGGGGGGGCCAGATACGCAGTATTTT
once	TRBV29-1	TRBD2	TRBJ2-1	CSVENWGGNEQFF	TGCAGCGTTGAAAATTGGGGAGGGAATGAGCAGTTCTTC
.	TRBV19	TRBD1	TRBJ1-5	CASSGQGGNQPQHF	TGTGCCAGTAGCGGACAGGGGGGGAATCAGCCCCAGCATTTT
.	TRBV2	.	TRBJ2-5	CASGRPLGQKETQYF	TGTGCCAGCGGGCGACCCCTGGGGCAAAAAGAGACCCAGTACTTC
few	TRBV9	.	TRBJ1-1	CASSIRGGTEAFF	TGTGCCAGCAGCATTAGGGGTGGTACTGAAGCTTTCTTT
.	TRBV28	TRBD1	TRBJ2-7	CASSASGTGGEYEQYF	TGTGCCAGCAGTGCGTCCGGGACAGGGGGCGAGTACGAGCAGTACTTC
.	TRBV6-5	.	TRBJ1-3	CASSLRGGGNTIYF	TGTGCCAGCAGTCTCAGGGGAGGCGGAAACACCATATATTTT
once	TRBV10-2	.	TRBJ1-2	CASSESRRPRAHRYGYTF	TGCGCCAGCAGTGAGTCGAGGAGGCCCAGGGCCCATCGATATGGCTACACCTTC
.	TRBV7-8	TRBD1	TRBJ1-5	CASSLGRDRPSNQPQHF	TGTGCCAGCAGCTTAGGGAGGGACAGGCCGTCCAATCAGCCCCAGCATTTT
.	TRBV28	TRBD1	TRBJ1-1	CASNPGGEGTEAFF	TGTGCCAGCAATCCAGGGGGCGAGGGGACTGAAGCTTTCTTT
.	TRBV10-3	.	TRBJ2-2	CAISGSPGGPITGELFF	TGTGCCATCAGTGGGTCCCCCGGGGGCCCCATCACCGGGGAGCTGTTTTTT
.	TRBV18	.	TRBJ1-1	CASRESTEAFF	TGTGCCAGCCGGGAGTCCACGGAAGCTTTCTTT
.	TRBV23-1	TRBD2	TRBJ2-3	CASSQWYPGTSGGEADTQYF	TGCGCCAGCAGTCAATGGTACCCCGGGACTAGCGGGGGGGAGGCAGATACGCAGTATTTT
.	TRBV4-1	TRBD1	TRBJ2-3	CASSQERTRGLGDTQYF	TGCGCCAGCAGCCAAGAGAGAACCAGGGGGCTTGGAGATACGCAGTATTTT
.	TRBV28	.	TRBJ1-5	CASSSARQPQHF	TGTGCCAGCAGTTCGGCCCGGCAGCCCCAGCATTTT
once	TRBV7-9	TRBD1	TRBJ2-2	CASSRPGQGGTGELFF	TGTGCCAGCAGCCGACCGGGACAGGGCGGCACCGGGGAGCTGTTTTTT
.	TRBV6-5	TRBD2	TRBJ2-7	CASSYQLAGADEQYF	TGTGCCAGCAGTTACCAACTAGCGGGAGCTGACGAGCAGTACTTC
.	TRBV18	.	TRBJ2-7	CASSPLLGGGETYEQYF	TGTGCCAGCTCACCCTTATTAGGGGGGGGAGAGACCTACGAGCAGTACTTC
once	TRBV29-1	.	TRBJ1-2	CSVEEGSYGYTF	TGCAGCGTTGAAGAGGGGTCCTATGGCTACACCTTC
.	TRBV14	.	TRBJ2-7	CASSQDQVLPEYF	TGTGCCAGCAGCCAAGATCAGGTACTCCCAGAGTACTTC
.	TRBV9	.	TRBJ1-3	CASEAGLGNTIYF	TGTGCCAGCGAGGCAGGGTTGGGTAACACCATATATTTT
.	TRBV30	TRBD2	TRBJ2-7	CAWSQGSGSYEQYF	TGTGCCTGGAGTCAAGGTAGCGGGAGCTACGAGCAGTACTTC
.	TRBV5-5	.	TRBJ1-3	CASTPRRESGNTIYF	TGTGCCAGCACCCCGCGCAGGGAGTCTGGAAACACCATATATTTT
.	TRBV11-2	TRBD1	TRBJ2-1	CASQGQRYNEQFF	TGTGCCAGTCAGGGACAGCGATACAATGAGCAGTTCTTC
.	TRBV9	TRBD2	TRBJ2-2	CASSGGGGFYPGELFF	TGTGCCAGCAGCGGAGGCGGGGGGTTTTATCCCGGGGAGCTGTTTTTT
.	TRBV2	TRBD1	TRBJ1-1	CASNQQGAGTEAFF	TGTGCCAGCAATCAACAGGGGGCAGGAACTGAAGCTTTCTTT
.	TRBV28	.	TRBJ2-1	CASRPSGQASNEQFF	TGTGCCAGCAGGCCGTCCGGCCAAGCCAGCAATGAGCAGTTCTTC
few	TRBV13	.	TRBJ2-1	CASSLAGAWHEQFF	TGTGCCAGCAGCTTAGCGGGGGCTTGGCATGAGCAGTTCTTC